The entry below describes one T cell receptor (beta chain). What it binds is unknown. A sort by CD45RO/CCR7/CD25/CD127/CD95/CD27 yielded CD4+ naive, central memory, regulatory and stem cell-like memory cells. Sequenced material consisted of expressed TCRB transcripts (all of the isolated RNA was reverse transcribed). There were 3 million to 4 million reads on average in the naive, central memory and regulatory T cell samples. The protocol was immunoSEQ multiplex PCR, while the TCRdb copy is restricted to in-frame clones and leaves out a portion. Here the sample spans roughly 290,000 clones, over 12% being singletons. Trimming pared 5 bases from V and 3 bases from J, leaving 11 bases between. Germline values: CDR1 MDHEN, CDR2 SYDVKM. The CDR3 consists of 13 residues. These data belong to a study of beta chain features in type 1 diabetes. Across the study: Age, gender, cell numbers and subset yield matched between patients and controls.

Study-level findings and limits: Patients with Type 1 diabetes showed moderately but significantly shorter TCRB CDR3s in all four CD4+ subsets. Whether HLA type influences TCRB rearrangement remained unresolved here.

The sequenced sample was naive CD4+ T cells from blood. This chain links TRBV28 with TRBJ2-7; maybe TRBD2 (5 bases). The origin of this receptor is a man aged 18 to 30 with type 1 diabetes. The CDR3 DNA sequence: TGTGCCAGCAGTCCACAACGGGACTACGAGCAGTACTTC. Translating it yields CASSPQRDYEQYF.